This record looks at one T cell receptor (beta chain) sequence and its context. The length of the CDR3 is 16 residues. Germline values: CDR1 MDHEN, CDR2 SYDVKM. These data originate in a study of blood T cells in healthy people across ages. The use of a sample-barcoded 5' primer and a J-beta primer mix characterized a second PCR of 7 to 11 cycles. TCRdb reanalysed the 5' RACE reads using MiXCR and keeps one entry per CDR3 protein. The sample carries 910,000 or so distinct CDR3 sequences, 45% to 60% recorded once. This TCR was sampled from a woman in her sixties or seventies in good health. Sequenced input: blood. V usage is TRBV28 and J usage is TRBJ2-5; 8 bases match TRBD1. With the DNA end fitting TRBJ2-7 better, the J assignment may be wrong. DNA of the CDR3: TGTGCCAGCAGGCGGCCTCTGAGACAGGGGATCCACGAGCAGTACTTC. It translates to CASRRPLRQGIHEQYF.